The 28 T cell receptor beta chains below were found in one sample sequenced in a study of blood T cell repertoires in COVID-19. Here immunoSEQ multiplex PCR was the method, and the copy in TCRdb shows in-frame clones only, minus some. The sample contains over 250,000 clones, 83% of which appear only once. The sample comprised peripheral blood. All receptors come from a woman aged 45-65 years who had recovered from COVID-19.

The J gene is TRBJ2-7, the V gene TRBV7-6; 11 bases fit TRBD1. V lost 5 bases and J lost 3; bases outside the gene matches: 6. Per the germline V gene, CDR1 is SGHVS and CDR2 is FNYEAQ. The CDR3 covers 15 residues. CDR3 in DNA: TGTGCCAGCAGCCAACCCGGGACAGGGGGCTACGAGCAGTACTTC. Translating it yields CASSQPGTGGYEQYF.

The rearrangement uses TRBV6-2 or TRBV6-3 and TRBJ2-7, with 14 bases aligning to TRBD2. The CDR3 length is 15 residues. Losses at the gene ends were 5 bases for V and 4 bases for J; bases not matched to a gene: 4. Germline V CDR1 and CDR2: MNHEY, SVGEGT. The CDR3, as DNA: TGTGCCAGCAGTGACGGGACTAGCGGGAGTTACGAGCAGTACTTC. Translation: CASSDGTSGSYEQYF.

V gene TRBV7-2 combines with J gene TRBJ1-5, with D possibly being TRBD1 (6 bases). Germline V gene lookup returns CDR1 SGHTA and CDR2 FQGNSA. V lost 5 bases and J lost 4, with 15 bases in between. The CDR3 covers 15 residues. The CDR3 spells CASSPNRAVNQPQHF. CDR3 DNA sequence: TGTGCCAGCAGCCCGAACAGGGCCGTTAATCAGCCCCAGCATTTT.

The V gene is TRBV27, the J gene TRBJ2-1; 10 nucleotides line up with TRBD2. V shed 6 bases, J shed 7 bases, and the junction held 6 bases outside the gene matches. The germline V gene encodes CDR1 MNHEY and CDR2 SMNVEV (reference sequence). The CDR3 has 14 residues. The CDR3 DNA sequence: TGTGCCAGCAGCGAGCGGGAGGGAAGGAATGAGCAGTTCTTC. Translation gives CASSEREGRNEQFF.

This chain links TRBV18 with TRBJ1-2; D gene ambiguous. Trimming shortened V by 3 bases and J by 8 bases, and 25 bases separated the two germline ends. From germline, CDR1 is KGHSH and CDR2 LQKENI. This CDR3 is built from 17 residues. The DNA for the CDR3 is TGTGCCAGCTCACCCTCTCCCCCCATCGTCGCGGGTTTAGGCTACACCTTC. This sequence encodes CASSPSPPIVAGLGYTF.

The chain carries TRBV6-5 and TRBJ2-3; TRBD2 agrees at 12 bases. The V gene end was trimmed by 4 bases and the J gene end by 2 bases; junction bases not matched to a gene: 4. CDR1 MNHEY and CDR2 SVGAGI come from the germline V gene. The CDR3 contains 16 residues. The chain's CDR3 is CASSSLAGGYTDTQYF. DNA for the CDR3: TGTGCCAGCAGTTCACTAGCGGGGGGATACACAGATACGCAGTATTTT.

The rearrangement links TRBV7-2 to TRBJ2-3; the D gene is possibly TRBD1 (6 bases). With 6 bases removed from V and 5 bases from J, the gap between germline ends came to 15 bases. Germline lookup yields CDR1 SGHTA and CDR2 FQGNSA. This CDR3 comprises 14 residues. The chain's CDR3 is CASSSLFRGDTQYF. The DNA for the CDR3 is TGTGCCAGCAGTTCCCTATTCAGGGGAGATACGCAGTATTTT. The complete variable domain, with remaining parts taken from reference TRBV7-2 and TRBJ2-3, reads GAGVSQSPSNKVTEKGKDVELRCDPISGHTALYWYRQSLGQGLEFLIYFQGNSAPDKSGLPSDRFSAERTGGSVSTLTIQRTQQEDSAVYLCASSSLFRGDTQYFGPGTRLTVL.

This chain joins TRBV18 and TRBJ2-3, with TRBD2 matching 8 bases. V shed 0 bases and J 4 bases; nucleotides not matched to a gene: 6. The CDR3 has 16 residues. The V gene's germline CDR1 is KGHSH and CDR2 LQKENI. The CDR3 bases are TGTGCCAGCTCACCACCCACCAGCGGGAGCGCAGATACGCAGTATTTT. It encodes CASSPPTSGSADTQYF.

The chain couples TRBV5-6 to TRBJ2-5; TRBD2 might be the D (5 bases). V lost 0 bases and J lost 5, with 8 bases in between. CDR1 and CDR2 (germline): SGHDT, YYEEEE. The CDR3 sequence is 13 residues long. The DNA for the CDR3 is TGTGCCAGCAGCTTGGTTCCGGGGGAGACCCAGTACTTC. Its protein product is CASSLVPGETQYF.

The CDR3 nucleotides read TGCGCCAGCAGCTTTCGGTCTAGCGGGAGGGCCTCCTACAATGAGCAGTTCTTC. Translation gives CASSFRSSGRASYNEQFF. The chain employs TRBV5-1 and TRBJ2-1, with 12 bases lining up with TRBD2. Trimming cost V 2 bases and J 0 bases; bases outside gene matches: 6. CDR1 SGHRS and CDR2 YFSETQ come from the germline V gene. This CDR3 region has 18 residues. Full variable domain (missing parts from reference TRBV5-1 and TRBJ2-1): KAGVTQTPRYLIKTRGQQVTLSCSPISGHRSVSWYQQTPGQGLQFLFEYFSETQRNKGNFPGRFSGRQFSNSRSEMNVSTLELGDSALYLCASSFRSSGRASYNEQFFGPGTRLTVL.

The chain combines TRBV30 with TRBJ1-6; tentatively, D is TRBD1 (6 bases). The CDR3 runs 15 residues. CDR1 and CDR2 from the germline V gene are GTSNPN and SVGIG (reference sequence). Between the trimmed V and J ends, which lost 2 bases and 10 bases, there was a span of 18 bases. This CDR3 reads CAWSPDSGRLSPLHF. CDR3 nucleotides: TGTGCCTGGAGTCCGGACAGCGGTCGCCTCTCACCCCTCCACTTT.

V usage is TRBV27 and J usage is TRBJ2-7; 7 bases map to TRBD2. CDR3 length equals 13 residues. The germline gives CDR1 MNHEY, CDR2 SMNVEV (reference sequence). The junction had 2 bases not matched to a gene; V was cut back by 3 bases and J by 3 bases. The CDR3, as DNA: TGTGCCAGCAGTTTTGGCGGGAGCTACGAGCAGTACTTC. It encodes CASSFGGSYEQYF.

This clone was observed once. The gene calls are TRBV18 and TRBJ1-5; D is possibly TRBD1 (6 bases). CDR3 length: 14 residues. The V gene lost 8 bases and the J gene lost 3 bases, with 14 bases spanning the gap. Germline V gene data show CDR1 as KGHSH and CDR2 as LQKENI. The CDR3 reads CASATRDNNQPQHF. The CDR3 DNA sequence: TGTGCCAGCGCTACCCGGGACAACAATCAGCCCCAGCATTTT.

This chain joins TRBV5-1 and TRBJ2-3; maybe TRBD1 (6 bases). Trimming removed 3 bases at V and 5 bases at J, with 16 bases between. The V gene's germline CDR1 is SGHRS and CDR2 YFSETQ. The CDR3 consists of 15 residues. The CDR3 region has the DNA TGCGCCAGCAGCTACCAGGGGCGGCCACTAGATACGCAGTATTTT. Translating gives CASSYQGRPLDTQYF.

The V and J genes are TRBV19 and TRBJ1-5; no clear D. The CDR3 is made up of 13 amino acids. CDR1 and CDR2 (germline): LNHDA, SQIVND (reference sequence). The V and J ends lost 4 bases and 14 bases respectively, with 18 bases between them. CDR3 in amino acids: CASSKSPVEEKHF. CDR3 nucleotides: TGTGCCAGTAGTAAGTCCCCCGTGGAGGAAAAGCATTTT.

This rearrangement joins TRBV9 to TRBJ2-4; tentative D call: TRBD1 (6 bases). CDR1 is SGDLS and CDR2 is YYNGEE in the germline V gene. The V end was cut by 3 bases, the J end by 2 bases, with 12 bases between. The CDR3 totals 15 residues. The CDR3 loop is CASSAQTGSKNIQYF. CDR3 in DNA: TGTGCCAGCAGCGCCCAAACAGGGTCCAAAAACATTCAGTACTTC.

The chain combines TRBV6-2 or TRBV6-3 with TRBJ1-2; 9 bases fit TRBD1. Germline CDR1 and CDR2: MNHEY and SVGEGT. The J segment lost 2 bases and the V segment lost 4 bases, leaving 11 bases of the junction unmatched. The CDR3 extends over 17 amino acids. Written as DNA, the CDR3 is TGTGCCAGCAGTTTTCCCAACCACAGGGGGCGAAACTATGGCTACACCTTC. Amino acids: CASSFPNHRGRNYGYTF.

This chain uses TRBV11-2 with TRBJ2-3, with 7 bases fitting TRBD2. This CDR3 has 14 residues. CDR1 and CDR2 (germline): SGHAT, FQNNGV. The V gene end was trimmed by 6 bases and the J gene end by 0 bases; junction bases not matched to a gene: 3. The CDR3 nucleotides are TGTGCCAGCAGTCGAGCGGGGAGCACAGATACGCAGTATTTT. It codes for CASSRAGSTDTQYF. Full variable domain (remainder filled in from reference TRBV11-2 and TRBJ2-3): EAGVAQSPRYKIIEKRQSVAFWCNPISGHATLYWYQQILGQGPKLLIQFQNNGVVDDSQLPKDRFSAERLKGVDSTLKIQPAKLEDSAVYLCASSRAGSTDTQYFGPGTRLTVL.

In this sample, this clone turned up a few times. The V gene is TRBV7-2, the J gene TRBJ2-7; tentative D call: TRBD1 (6 bases). V lost 0 bases, J lost 5 bases, and 8 bases lay in between. CDR3 length: 13 residues. From germline, CDR1 is SGHTA and CDR2 FQGNSA. In nucleotides, the CDR3 is TGTGCCAGCAGCTTAGCGGGGGCCCACGAGCAGTACTTC. Translation: CASSLAGAHEQYF.

This rearrangement joins TRBV5-5 to TRBJ2-7; 8 nucleotides agree with TRBD2. The germline V gene has CDR1 SGHKS and CDR2 YYEKEE (reference sequence). Unmatched junction bases numbered 4, after V lost 2 bases and J lost 3 bases. This CDR3 has 14 amino acids. As DNA, the CDR3 is TGTGCCAGCAGCTTCAGCGGGAGCGGCTACGAGCAGTACTTC. Translated: CASSFSGSGYEQYF.

This sequence joins TRBV30 and TRBJ1-6; 7 bases align to TRBD1. In germline, CDR1 is GTSNPN, CDR2 SVGIG (reference sequence). V lost 8 bases, J lost 9 bases, and 10 bases stayed unmatched. CDR3 length: 13 amino acids. The CDR3, as DNA: TGTGCCCAGGGTAGGGGGCAGGGTTCACCCCTCCACTTT. Amino acids: CAQGRGQGSPLHF.

The chain links TRBV6-6 to TRBJ1-5; 7 bases line up with TRBD1. CDR3 length: 14 amino acids. Germline V lookup: CDR1 MNHNY, CDR2 SVGAGI (reference sequence). After removal of 7 bases from V and 1 base from J, the junction contained 4 bases not matched to a gene. The CDR3 protein is CASKGTASNQPQHF. The DNA of the CDR3 is TGTGCCAGCAAAGGGACAGCGAGCAATCAGCCCCAGCATTTT.

The J gene is TRBJ2-7, the V gene TRBV19; TRBD2 might be the D (5 bases). The CDR3 is 14 amino acids. V shed 6 bases and J shed 1 base, with 13 bases lying between them. CDR1 and CDR2 from the germline V gene are LNHDA and SQIVND (reference sequence). CDR3 in DNA: TGTGCCAGTAGCACCCCAGCGGAATCCTACGAGCAGTACTTC. Translated: CASSTPAESYEQYF. The variable domain in full, completed from reference TRBV19 and TRBJ2-7, reads DGGITQSPKYLFRKEGQNVTLSCEQNLNHDAMYWYRQDPGQGLRLIYYSQIVNDFQKGDIAEGYSVSREKKESFPLTVTSAQKNPTAFYLCASSTPAESYEQYFGPGTRLTVT.

The genes are TRBV7-9 and TRBJ2-1; TRBD1 is a possible D gene (6 bases). The CDR3 loop spans 14 amino acids. V was pared by 0 bases and J by 5 bases, with 8 bases between. Germline V gene lookup returns CDR1 SEHNR and CDR2 FQNEAQ (reference sequence). The DNA of the CDR3 is TGTGCCAGCAGCTTAGCGGGGGCCCACAATGAGCAGTTCTTC. Its protein product is CASSLAGAHNEQFF.

The chain couples TRBV7-2 to TRBJ2-5; 9 bases align to TRBD2. The CDR3 covers 16 residues. Germline CDR1 SGHTA, CDR2 FQGNSA. Trimming took 7 bases from V and 0 from J; bases not matched to a gene: 9. The chain's CDR3 is CASMRGAGGYQETQYF. The CDR3 nucleotides are TGTGCCAGCATGCGGGGAGCGGGGGGCTACCAAGAGACCCAGTACTTC.

The J gene is TRBJ1-2, the V gene TRBV7-9; 9 bases fit TRBD1. V trimming: 4 bases; J trimming: 3 bases; junction bases outside the gene matches: 3. From germline, CDR1 is SEHNR and CDR2 FQNEAQ (reference sequence). There are 14 residues in the CDR3. The CDR3 DNA follows: TGTGCCAGCAGCTCACAGGGGGCGGACTATGGCTACACCTTC. Protein sequence: CASSSQGADYGYTF.

The chain has TRBV19 and TRBJ2-7, with TRBD1 matching 10 bases. V lost 5 bases to trimming and J lost 4 bases; unmatched junction nucleotides: 5. This CDR3 region has 14 residues. CDR1 LNHDA and CDR2 SQIVND come from the germline V gene (reference sequence). The CDR3 DNA follows: TGTGCCAGTAGTTCAGGGACAGGGGTGTACGAGCAGTACTTC. Protein product: CASSSGTGVYEQYF.

The chain couples TRBV27 to TRBJ1-2; possibly TRBD1 for D (5 bases). The CDR3 is 12 residues long. The germline gives CDR1 MNHEY, CDR2 SMNVEV (reference sequence). V shed 0 bases and J shed 6 bases, with 5 bases lying between them. CDR3 sequence: CASSLSGDGYTF. CDR3 DNA: TGTGCCAGCAGTTTATCAGGGGATGGCTACACCTTC.